The present entry profiles one TCR beta chain with its context. Its antigen is as yet unknown. The source of the sample is a study of cytomegalovirus exposure and HLA in healthy donors. Study overall: Per a later analysis, the 666 first-cohort and about 120 validation repertoires shared one platform.

Profiling relied on immunoSEQ multiplex PCR, and the TCRdb table lists in-frame clones only, not all of them. The sample carries fewer than 200,000 clones, about 90% recorded once. The study, taken as a whole, reports: Most TCR sequences were uncommon, yet certain public TCRs appeared in many donors. It was approximately 170 TCR beta chains that were listed as cytomegalovirus-associated.

Looked up from germline, CDR1 is SGHNT and CDR2 is YYREEE (reference sequence). Trimming cost V 5 bases and J 0 bases; bases outside gene matches: 6. The CDR3 has 15 amino acids. The sequence derives from a woman younger than 30 in good health and CMV-seropositive. What was sequenced was PBMCs. V usage is TRBV5-4 and J usage is TRBJ2-7; 9 bases are a match to TRBD1. The CDR3 DNA follows: TGTGCCAGCAGGGCCGGGACAGGGATCTCCTACGAGCAGTACTTC. Encoded protein: CASRAGTGISYEQYF. Full variable domain (rest looked up from reference TRBV5-4 and TRBJ2-7): ETGVTQSPTHLIKTRGQQVTLRCSSQSGHNTVSWYQQALGQGPQFIFQYYREEENGRGNFPPRFSGLQFPNYSSELNVNALELDDSALYLCASRAGTGISYEQYFGPGTRLTVT.